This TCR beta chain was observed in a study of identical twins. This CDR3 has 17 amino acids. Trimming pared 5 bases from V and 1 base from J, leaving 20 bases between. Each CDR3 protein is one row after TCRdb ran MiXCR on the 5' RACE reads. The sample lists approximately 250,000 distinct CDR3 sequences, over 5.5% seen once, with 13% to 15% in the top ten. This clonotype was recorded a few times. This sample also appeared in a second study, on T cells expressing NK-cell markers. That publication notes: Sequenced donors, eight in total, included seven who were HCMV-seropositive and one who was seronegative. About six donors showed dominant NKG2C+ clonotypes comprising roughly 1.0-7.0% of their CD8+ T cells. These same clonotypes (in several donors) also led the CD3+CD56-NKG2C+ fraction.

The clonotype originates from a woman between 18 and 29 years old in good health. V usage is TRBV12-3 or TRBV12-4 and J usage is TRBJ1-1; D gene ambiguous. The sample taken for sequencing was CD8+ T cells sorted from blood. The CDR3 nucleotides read TGTGCCAGCAGTCCCTTACCCGTCCAGCACTCGAACACTGAAGCTTTCTTT. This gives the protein CASSPLPVQHSNTEAFF.